Presented here are 11 T cell receptor beta chains from one specimen sequenced in a study of CD8 T cells in Susac syndrome (dated by TCRdb to between 2017 and 2020). The library was obtained by the immunoSEQ multiplex PCR assay. RNA was extracted with the RNeasy kit and roughly 0.5 to 1 ug was reverse transcribed using random hexamers. TCRdb reran the public reads through fastp at Q25 and MiXCR, keeping productive beta chains. Records with the same CDR3 protein are collapsed into one entry carrying the most frequent genes and DNA. Recorded for this sample are some 170,000 distinct CDR3 sequences; approximately 94% of them occurred a single time. The ten largest clones add up to almost 0.095% of the sample. What was sequenced was CD4+ T cells from PBMCs. These TCRs come from a human donor with multiple sclerosis.

V and J are TRBV5-4 and TRBJ1-2, with D possibly matching TRBD1 (6 bases). V gave up 5 bases and J gave up 5 bases, with 22 bases separating them. Germline CDR1 SGHNT, CDR2 YYREEE (reference sequence). The CDR3 runs to 16 residues. This CDR3 is CASSTPARGGGYGYTF. For the CDR3, the DNA is TGTGCCAGCAGTACCCCCGCACGGGGGGGCGGTTATGGCTACACCTTC.

The chain joins TRBV3-1 to TRBJ1-2; 12 bases fit TRBD1. The CDR3 runs to 17 residues. Germline V gene lookup returns CDR1 LGHDT and CDR2 YNNKEL (reference sequence). V shed 6 bases and J 4 bases; nucleotides not matched to a gene: 12. CDR3: CASSPWGQGARIYGYTF. The CDR3 DNA follows: TGTGCCAGCAGTCCTTGGGGACAGGGGGCGCGAATCTATGGCTACACCTTC.

The rearrangement joins TRBV7-9 to TRBJ1-1; no firm D call. Germline V CDR1 and CDR2: SEHNR, FQNEAQ (reference sequence). Trimming left V 4 bases short and J 3 bases short, with 24 bases between. The CDR3 consists of 18 residues. The CDR3 DNA reads as TGTGCCAGCAGCTCCCTGGTCCGGCGTGGGATTCTCGACACTGAAGCTTTCTTT. This codes for CASSSLVRRGILDTEAFF.

The genes are TRBV10-3 and TRBJ1-2; D is uncertain. The V and J ends lost 0 bases and 11 bases respectively, with 13 bases between them. This CDR3 is 13 amino acids long. The V gene's germline CDR1 is ENHRY and CDR2 SYGVKD. The CDR3 coding sequence is TGTGCCATCAGTGAGTCCGACCTGGGCCCTTACACCTTC. It encodes CAISESDLGPYTF.

This clonotype was seen once. The V gene is TRBV5-1, the J gene TRBJ2-5; D is undetermined. Trimming took off 0 bases at V and 7 bases at J, with 10 bases between the two ends. Per the germline V gene, CDR1 is SGHRS and CDR2 is YFSETQ. CDR3 size: 13 residues. CDR3 sequence reads: CASSLDPAGTQYF. The CDR3 nucleotides read TGCGCCAGCAGCTTGGACCCCGCTGGGACCCAGTACTTC.

V gene TRBV30 combines with J gene TRBJ1-2; tentatively, D is TRBD1 (6 bases). The germline CDR1 and CDR2 sequences are GTSNPN and SVGIG (reference sequence). Trimming took off 8 bases at V and 8 bases at J, with 15 bases between the two ends. The CDR3 length is 11 residues. The CDR3 DNA sequence: TGTGCCCGACAGGACCTCCAGGGCTACACCTTC. It encodes CARQDLQGYTF.

The CDR3 protein is CSVVPTGLTNEKLFF. The CDR3 DNA is TGCAGCGTCGTACCTACGGGGCTAACTAATGAAAAACTGTTTTTT. The V gene is TRBV29-1, the J gene TRBJ1-4; D may be TRBD1 (5 bases). The CDR3 totals 15 residues. V was pared by 6 bases and J by 1 base, with 15 bases between. Germline CDR1 SQVTM, CDR2 ANQGSEA. The whole variable domain, remainder taken from reference TRBV29-1 and TRBJ1-4, is SAVISQKPSRDICQRGTSLTIQCQVDSQVTMMFWYRQQPGQSLTLIATANQGSEATYESGFVIDKFPISRPNLTFSTLTVSNMSPEDSSIYLCSVVPTGLTNEKLFFGSGTQLSVL.

This clonotype was detected a few times. The rearrangement uses TRBV5-4 and TRBJ2-3; D gene uncertain. The length of the CDR3 is 15 residues. Between the trimmed V and J ends, which lost 0 bases and 0 bases, there was a span of 8 bases. The germline CDR1 and CDR2 sequences are SGHNT and YYREEE (reference sequence). The CDR3 region has the DNA TGTGCCAGCAGCTTGGATGGCGGTAGCACAGATACGCAGTATTTT. As protein: CASSLDGGSTDTQYF.

The V call is TRBV30, the J call TRBJ1-2, with D possibly matching TRBD1 (5 bases). Germline assignment: CDR1 GTSNPN and CDR2 SVGIG (reference sequence). This CDR3 spans 14 amino acids. V shed 1 base and J shed 7 bases, with 16 bases lying between them. The CDR3 spells CAWSAGGNGGGYTF. The CDR3 coding sequence is TGTGCCTGGAGTGCGGGGGGAAACGGTGGTGGCTACACCTTC.

The V call is TRBV6-5, the J call TRBJ2-7; D is perhaps TRBD1 or TRBD2 (6 bases each). Germline CDR1 is MNHEY and CDR2 is SVGAGI. Trimming took 2 bases from V and 4 from J, leaving 15 bases between them. This CDR3 has 15 amino acids. CDR3 coding DNA: TGTGCCAGCAGTTACGGGGCCGGGGGCACGTACGAGCAGTACTTC. This codes for CASSYGAGGTYEQYF.

The sample holds one count of this clonotype. The chain carries TRBV4-3 and TRBJ2-3; 7 bases align to TRBD2. Unmatched junction bases numbered 4, after V lost 3 bases and J lost 4 bases. The length of the CDR3 is 14 residues. CDR1 is LGHNA, CDR2 YSLEER, per germline. DNA of the CDR3: TGCGCCAGCAGCCACGGCGGGAGCGCAGATACGCAGTATTTT. Residues: CASSHGGSADTQYF.